This T cell receptor beta chain emerged from a study of OX40 agonist ivuxolimab in advanced cancers. Study context: The study reported partial responses in three patients: one hepatocellular carcinoma, two cutaneous melanoma.

Sequenced by immunoSEQ multiplex PCR; TCRdb stores in-frame clones only, minus some. The sample has tens of thousands of clones; about 86% are singletons. Per germline, CDR1 SGHVS and CDR2 FQNEAQ. V dropped 5 bases and J dropped 3; count of bases not matched to a gene: 17. The CDR3 spans 18 residues. This chain links TRBV7-8 with TRBJ2-7, with 9 bases fitting TRBD1. This clonotype was obtained from an adult with an advanced solid tumor such as melanoma, head and neck, liver or kidney cancer. This specimen consisted of CD4+ or CD8+ T cells sorted from blood, obtained in a trial of the OX40 agonist ivuxolimab. CDR3 amino acids: CASSIIGGTGTGIYEQYF. The CDR3, as DNA: TGTGCCAGCAGCATTATTGGGGGAACCGGGACAGGGATCTACGAGCAGTACTTC.